This paragraph covers one T cell receptor (beta chain) sequence. Its specific antigen is unknown. Base quality data are lacking; no much larger clone is found one base away. The data were obtained in a study of cytomegalovirus exposure and HLA in healthy donors (dated by TCRdb to the late 2010s). Study-wide context: In an earlier analysis of some 610 of the donors, 250 to 300 Gb of sequence data and 117 million unique TCR beta sequences from 150 million to 200 million T cells were reported. An early release that covered approximately 600 HLA-typed donors contained approximately 300 gigabases of sequencing data and around 80 million unique TCR sequences. Among the approximately 400 genotyped donors, approximately 82% belonged to the genetic ancestry cluster associated with self-reported Caucasian donors. The study aimed to test whether cataloging public T cell receptors could reveal signatures of past pathogen exposure. The T cell repertoires of around 730 subjects were profiled by immunosequencing and related to cytomegalovirus serostatus. In addition to the first cohort of 500 to 850 subjects, a separate validation cohort of approximately 130 different subjects was used. To predict cytomegalovirus infection status, the study brought together high-throughput TCR immunosequencing, statistical association of individual TCRs with disease status, and machine learning. A later analysis re-examined previously published TCR beta repertoires from 610 or so donors and added high-resolution HLA genotyping to investigate patterns of TCR occurrence. The later analysis used no new phenotypic data to find candidate immune exposures, relying instead on TCR beta sequences and their occurrence across donors. In an earlier analysis of 587 of the donors, high-throughput TCR beta sequencing was used to judge whether each TCR beta V gene segment behaved as functional or pseudogenic. Donor age, sex, ethnicity and CMV serostatus were compiled together with the repertoire data. A later genetic analysis took genome-wide SNP genotypes for about three fifths of the 666 donors and used that subset as a discovery cohort. Every discovery cohort repertoire had been produced on one sequencing platform. Both class I and class II loci were covered by HLA typing, at four-digit resolution. The number of typed donors differed by locus: roughly 629-640 for A, B, C, DRB1 and DQB1; approximately 530 for DQA1; roughly 600 for DPA1; and around 450 for DPB1. Roughly 5 DR-DQ haplotypes were handled as single units for association and clustering, since linkage in the cohort was strong. Among some 400 genotyped donors of the cohort, an average of approximately 240,000 unique TCR beta nucleotide sequences was sequenced per donor, of which 15% to 20% were non-productive. Overall study outcomes, separate from this receptor: Specific HLA alleles were associated with 15,000 to 20,000 TCR beta sequences at a false discovery rate of 0.05 in a later analysis. Some IMGT-functional V segments, including TRBV6-2 and TRBV6-3, could not be told apart with the 87-base-pair reads, so those segments were excluded. A further reported finding was that TCR beta sequences accurately predicted the HLA-A and HLA-B alleles for most subjects in the first cohort. The authors suggested that the approach could potentially be generalized to other disease states and immunological phenotypes. While some public TCRs were present in many individuals, most TCR sequences turned up only very rarely across donors. A later analysis reported that several top co-occurrence clusters appeared linked to parvovirus B19, influenza, CMV and Epstein-Barr virus. In this cohort, only TCR beta chains were sequenced, and detectable features were limited by the absence of alpha or paired-chain data. The presence/absence analyses assumed that sequencing depth was roughly uniform across donors, and that assumption may not be true. According to a later analysis, most CMV-associated TCR beta chains appeared to be HLA-restricted, and the HLA associations seemed to be driven largely by CMV exposure. A later genetic analysis associated a missense DCLRE1C variant with V-gene and J-gene trimming of TCR beta chains, and an independent cohort replicated the association. A later genetic analysis reported fewer N-insertions in productive TCRs among donors in an Asian-associated ancestry cluster than the roughly 700-donor mean. In both the original and validation cohorts, the classifier was reported to diagnose cytomegalovirus status with high specificity and sensitivity. A later analysis found that HLA-associated TCR beta chains were more clonally expanded and had lower generation probabilities than equally common non-associated chains. The earlier analysis of some 560 of the donors excluded roughly 17 rarely observed V segments, including chromosome 9 orphons, because counts were too low. The study gave a list of under 200 TCR beta chains associated with cytomegalovirus. For the cohort, immune exposure information was limited to CMV serostatus. In a later analysis, TCR association rates were found to vary across HLA loci, with the most associated TCRs seen for DRB1 alleles and the fewest for HLA-C alleles. HLA typing was unavailable for some donors at each locus, so association tests used only the typed subset. In an earlier analysis of more than 450 of the donors, most TCR beta V segments were observed in productive rearrangements about 90% or about 30% of the time, broadly matching IMGT annotations. Correlated functional status among segregating V segments might be attributable to linkage disequilibrium, but an unknown experimental factor could not be ruled out. When HLA alleles, especially DR and DQ, strongly co-occurred, attributing TCR associations to individual alleles was difficult. In vitro tests confirmed that three of the cytomegalovirus-associated TCR beta chains recognize cytomegalovirus antigens. The sequencing pipeline was judged likely to have produced a cluster of highly shared sequence variants as a technical artifact.

The cohort comprised some 700 healthy bone marrow donors. At the time of sampling, all cohort members were nominally healthy, though unrecorded immune exposures were likely present. The donor tested CMV seropositive and was one of the 289 seropositive cohort members. Each donor provided a peripheral blood sample, and peripheral blood mononuclear cells were used for TCR beta sequencing. The Qiagen DNeasy Blood Extraction Kit was used to extract genomic DNA from the blood cell samples. V loses 1 base, J loses 5 bases, and the germline ends lie 11 bases apart. Per the germline V gene (reference sequence), SGHAT is the CDR1 and FQDESV is the CDR2. From the cysteine through the phenylalanine, the CDR3 covers 14 amino acids. Solely the CDR3 DNA is kept, with 42 bases framed from the first base. The library relied on the immunoSEQ multiplex PCR assay. The multiplex PCR relied on a mix of 60 forward primers for TCR Vbeta segments and 13 reverse primers for TCR Jbeta segments. The CDR3 region of rearranged TCR beta genes was amplified from genomic DNA with a multiplex PCR assay. The Illumina HiSeq System was used to sequence the amplified TCR beta libraries as 87-base-pair reads. In the paper's pipeline: A later analysis counted approximately 74 million unique TCR beta chains across the 666 repertoires, and 10 million to 11 million of these chains were shared by at least two donors. To remove PCR and sequencing errors, raw reads were error-corrected and collapsed into unique sequences using a nearest-neighbor algorithm that merged closely related sequences. Alignment of CDR3 sequences to IMGT reference sequences was used to assign V, D and J gene segments. For a sequence to be retained, at least a six-nucleotide match to both a V gene segment and a J gene segment was required. A rearrangement counted as productive if the CDR3 had no stop codons and remained in frame with V and J, and every other rearrangement counted as non-productive. CDR3 was defined by IMGT convention, running from the second conserved V-encoded cysteine to the conserved J-encoded phenylalanine. Sequences without an unambiguous match to a single V gene segment were excluded from the earlier analysis of about 630 of the donors. An earlier analysis of several hundred of the donors called V segments functional above 56.7% productive rearrangements and segregating when the between-donor standard deviation exceeded 5%. A statistical classification framework was built for diagnosing cytomegalovirus status from the catalog of TCR beta chain sequences. A later analysis assigned V and J genes by comparing TCR nucleotide sequences with IMGT/GENE-DB human TR gene sequences. In a later analysis, CDR3 sequences and most-parsimonious VDJ recombination scenarios were assigned using the TCRdist pipeline. In a later analysis, each TCR beta chain was defined by its CDR3 amino acid sequence together with its V-gene family, and reads lacking a unique V-gene family were excluded. To address suspected cross-contamination and a sequencing artifact, a later analysis removed roughly 580 highly shared, low-generation-probability nucleotide sequences. In a later analysis, a clonal expansion index was calculated for each public chain from normalized within-repertoire ranks of inferred template counts. Generation probabilities in a later analysis came from a VDJ recombination model fitted to out-of-frame rearrangements, and those results were checked against IGoR. A later analysis scored TCR-TCR, TCR-HLA and TCR-CMV co-occurrence with hypergeometric tests, applying a repertoire-size bias correction to TCR pairs. In a later analysis, false discovery rates were estimated by permuting HLA or CMV assignments 20 times. In a later analysis, co-occurring TCRs were grouped using DBSCAN, and TCRdist sequence similarity was added for clustering within HLA-allele-positive subsets. Repertoires with fewer than 30,000 or more than 120,000 public chains were left out of co-occurrence clustering, as were about five repertoires with anomalous nucleotide sharing. The clones in this table, taken by TCRdb from immuneACCESS, are in-frame only. Not every clone is retained; where verified, under half of the shortfall comes from an unresolved V gene, and the cause of the rest is unknown. That table furnishes V, J and clone size, whereas the DNA furnished D and trimming. Here the sample has about 120,000 clones; around 73% occur a single time. About 7.8% of the sample is taken by the ten largest.

The receptor chain draws on TRBV11-1 and TRBJ1-1, with TRBD1 perhaps the D gene, on 5 matching bases. The sequenced material came from PBMCs. The sequence was collected from a woman aged 35 to 49 in good health and CMV-seropositive. CDR3 sequence: CASSLEPGRTEAFF. The DNA reads TGTGCCAGCAGCTTAGAGCCAGGGCGTACTGAAGCTTTCTTT.